Each of the 16 T cell receptor beta chains below was sequenced from the same sample in a study of blood T cell repertoires in COVID-19. Clones were read by immunoSEQ multiplex PCR, and TCRdb kept only the in-frame ones, dropping some. The table includes about 81,000 clones, about 89% detected once. The sequenced material came from PBMCs or T cells enriched from blood (not recorded which). These TCRs come from a woman aged 45-65 years with acute COVID-19.

The rearrangement uses TRBV18 and TRBJ2-6; D might be TRBD2 (6 bases). Germline values: CDR1 KGHSH, CDR2 LQKENI. V dropped 0 bases and J dropped 0 bases, with 6 bases sitting between them. This CDR3 has 16 amino acids. Here the CDR3 DNA reads TGTGCCAGCTCACCACCGACTAGCTCTGGGGCCAACGTCCTGACTTTC. Encoded protein: CASSPPTSSGANVLTF. Variable domain in full (rest from reference TRBV18 and TRBJ2-6): NAGVMQNPRHLVRRRGQEARLRCSPMKGHSHVYWYRQLPEEGLKFMVYLQKENIIDESGMPKERFSAEFPKEGPSILRIQQVVRGDSAAYFCASSPPTSSGANVLTFGAGSRLTVL.

This chain uses TRBV24-1 with TRBJ2-2; 14 bases agree with TRBD2. Germline V gene data show CDR1 as KGHDR and CDR2 as SFDVKD. V shed 6 bases, J shed 5 bases, and the junction held 4 bases outside the gene matches. The CDR3 totals 16 residues. For the CDR3, the DNA is TGTGCCACCAGTTTGGGACTAGCGGGAGAAACCGGGGAGCTGTTTTTT. As protein: CATSLGLAGETGELFF.

V usage is TRBV18 and J usage is TRBJ2-3; 10 bases fit TRBD2. Germline-derived CDR1 and CDR2 are KGHSH and LQKENI. V lost 3 bases to trimming and J lost 1 base; unmatched junction nucleotides: 4. This CDR3 contains 16 residues. DNA of the CDR3: TGTGCCAGCTCACCCTCCCTAGCGGGAGGCACAGATACGCAGTATTTT. Translated, it gives CASSPSLAGGTDTQYF.

The chain recombines TRBV9 with TRBJ1-1, with TRBD1 identical over 8 bases. The CDR3 runs 15 residues. V was pared by 3 bases and J by 3 bases, with 7 bases of the junction left unmatched. Germline V lookup: CDR1 SGDLS, CDR2 YYNGEE. The CDR3 region has the DNA TGTGCCAGCAGCGATAAGGACAGGGTTTACACTGAAGCTTTCTTT. Its translation: CASSDKDRVYTEAFF. Supplemented by reference TRBV9 and TRBJ1-1, the full variable domain reads DSGVTQTPKHLITATGQRVTLRCSPRSGDLSVYWYQQSLDQGLQFLIQYYNGEERAKGNILERFSAQQFPDLHSELNLSSLELGDSALYFCASSDKDRVYTEAFFGQGTRLTVV.

The chain has TRBV5-1 and TRBJ2-1; 11 bases are a match to TRBD1. The CDR3 is made up of 15 amino acids. Germline CDR1 and CDR2: SGHRS and YFSETQ. V lost 4 bases, J lost 4 bases, and 4 bases stayed unmatched. The CDR3 coding sequence is TGCGCCAGCAGCCAGGGACAGGGGGGGTACAATGAGCAGTTCTTC. Its translation: CASSQGQGGYNEQFF.

The V and J genes are TRBV5-1 and TRBJ2-5; 9 bases map to TRBD2. The length of the CDR3 is 15 residues. V lost 0 bases to trimming and J lost 2 bases; unmatched junction nucleotides: 2. Germline assignment: CDR1 SGHRS and CDR2 YFSETQ. DNA of the CDR3: TGCGCCAGCAGCTTGGTAGCGGGGGTTCAAGAGACCCAGTACTTC. Translated: CASSLVAGVQETQYF.

A single count supports this clone. V is TRBV9 and J is TRBJ2-7, with TRBD2 identical over 7 bases. Germline-derived CDR1 and CDR2 are SGDLS and YYNGEE. Unmatched junction bases numbered 7, after V lost 1 base and J lost 3 bases. The CDR3 sequence is 15 residues long. The CDR3 DNA is TGTGCCAGCAGCGTAACCCCTAGCGGAGACTACGAGCAGTACTTC. This gives the protein CASSVTPSGDYEQYF.

J is TRBJ1-1 and V is TRBV5-5; 7 nucleotides match TRBD1. This CDR3 contains 15 residues. The germline V gene encodes CDR1 SGHKS and CDR2 YYEKEE (reference sequence). V was pared by 2 bases and J by 1 base, with 5 bases of the junction left unmatched. This CDR3 is CASSFPTGTNTEAFF. The CDR3 DNA is TGTGCCAGCAGCTTCCCGACAGGGACGAACACTGAAGCTTTCTTT.

The J gene is TRBJ1-5, the V gene TRBV12-1. TRBV12-1 is a listed pseudogene. This CDR3 contains 15 residues. DNA of the CDR3: TGTGCCAGCAGCTTTGCACGGGAGAGCAATCAGCCCCAGCATTTT. As protein: CASSFARESNQPQHF.

The V gene is TRBV11-2, the J gene TRBJ1-2; TRBD1 aligns across 10 bases. CDR3 length: 17 residues. Germline V lookup: CDR1 SGHAT, CDR2 FQNNGV. V gave up 4 bases and J gave up 6 bases; unmatched junction bases: 14. CDR3 sequence reads: CASSSQTGGTISDGYTF. The CDR3, as DNA: TGTGCCAGCAGCTCCCAGACAGGGGGCACGATTAGCGATGGCTACACCTTC.

The rearrangement links TRBV5-4 to TRBJ2-3; 12 nucleotides align to TRBD2. The CDR3 consists of 17 residues. Trimming at V came to 4 bases and at J to 0 bases, leaving 6 bases not matched to a gene. The germline gives CDR1 SGHNT, CDR2 YYREEE (reference sequence). The CDR3 protein is CASSKGLAGSSTDTQYF. CDR3 coding DNA: TGTGCCAGCAGCAAAGGACTAGCGGGAAGTAGCACAGATACGCAGTATTTT.

This chain links TRBV5-1 with TRBJ2-7; 14 bases are a match to TRBD2. The CDR3 runs to 14 residues. In germline, CDR1 is SGHRS, CDR2 YFSETQ. V was clipped by 4 bases and J by 3 bases; unmatched bases: 0. CDR3 in DNA: TGCGCCAGCAGCGGGACTAGCGGGAGCTACGAGCAGTACTTC. It translates to CASSGTSGSYEQYF.

The chain joins TRBV10-3 to TRBJ2-2; D is perhaps TRBD2 (6 bases). CDR3 length: 14 amino acids. CDR1 and CDR2 from the germline V gene are ENHRY and SYGVKD. V dropped 7 bases and J dropped 3 bases, with 12 bases sitting between them. CDR3 amino acids: CAIKGREDTGELFF. The DNA of the CDR3 is TGTGCCATCAAGGGCAGGGAGGACACCGGGGAGCTGTTTTTT.

This sequence joins TRBV24-1 and TRBJ2-3; the match to TRBD1 covers 10 bases. The CDR3 is made up of 16 amino acids. With V trimmed by 4 bases and J by 1 base, 4 bases remained unmatched. Germline V gene sequence: CDR1 KGHDR, CDR2 SFDVKD. CDR3 loop: CATSDSGTGGTDTQYF. The CDR3 DNA reads TGTGCCACCAGTGACTCCGGGACAGGGGGCACAGATACGCAGTATTTT.

The chain joins TRBV18 to TRBJ2-3, with TRBD2 matching 8 bases. Germline V gene lookup returns CDR1 KGHSH and CDR2 LQKENI. CDR3 length: 16 residues. J gave up 0 bases and V 5 bases, and 7 bases lay outside the gene matches. This chain's CDR3 is CASSTTGGTSTDTQYF. As DNA, the CDR3 is TGTGCCAGCTCAACAACGGGGGGGACCAGCACAGATACGCAGTATTTT.

This chain links TRBV6-6 with TRBJ1-1; 7 bases are a match to TRBD1. CDR1 is MNHNY and CDR2 is SVGAGI in the germline V gene (reference sequence). The CDR3 is made up of 15 amino acids. V shed 4 bases, J shed 3 bases, and the junction held 8 bases outside the gene matches. The CDR3 DNA reads as TGTGCCAGCAGTTCCCCCGGACAGGTTGACACTGAAGCTTTCTTT. This encodes CASSSPGQVDTEAFF.